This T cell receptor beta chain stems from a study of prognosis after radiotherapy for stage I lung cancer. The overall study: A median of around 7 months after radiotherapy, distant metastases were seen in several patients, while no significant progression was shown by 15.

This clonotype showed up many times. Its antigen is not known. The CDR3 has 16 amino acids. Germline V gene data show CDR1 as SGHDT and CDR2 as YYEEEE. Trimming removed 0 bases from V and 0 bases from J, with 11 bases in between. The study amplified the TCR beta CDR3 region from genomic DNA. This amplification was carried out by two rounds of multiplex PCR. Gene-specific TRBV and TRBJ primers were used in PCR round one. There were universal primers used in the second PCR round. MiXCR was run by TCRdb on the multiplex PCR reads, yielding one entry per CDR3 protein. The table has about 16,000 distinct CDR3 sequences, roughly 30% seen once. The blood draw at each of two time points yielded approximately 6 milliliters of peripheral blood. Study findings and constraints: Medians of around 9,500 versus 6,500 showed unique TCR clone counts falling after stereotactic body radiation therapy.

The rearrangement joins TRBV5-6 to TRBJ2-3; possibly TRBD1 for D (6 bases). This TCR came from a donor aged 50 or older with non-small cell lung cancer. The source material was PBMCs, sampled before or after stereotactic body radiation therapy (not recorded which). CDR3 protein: CASSLEGQGSTDTQYF. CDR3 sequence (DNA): TGTGCCAGCAGCTTGGAGGGGCAGGGGAGCACAGATACGCAGTATTTT.